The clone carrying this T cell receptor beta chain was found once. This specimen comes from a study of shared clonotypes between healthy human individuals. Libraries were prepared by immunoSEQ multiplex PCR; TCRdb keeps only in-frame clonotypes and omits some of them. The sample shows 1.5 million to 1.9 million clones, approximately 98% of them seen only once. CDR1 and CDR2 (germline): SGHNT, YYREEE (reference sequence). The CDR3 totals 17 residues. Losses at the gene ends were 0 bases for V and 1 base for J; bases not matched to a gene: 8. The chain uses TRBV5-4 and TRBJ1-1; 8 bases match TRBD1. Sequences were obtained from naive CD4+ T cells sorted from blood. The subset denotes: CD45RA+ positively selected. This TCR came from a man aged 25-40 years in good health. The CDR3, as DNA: TGTGCCAGCAGCTTGGCCGGCGGGACAGGATGGAACACTGAAGCTTTCTTT. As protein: CASSLAGGTGWNTEAFF.